The rows below give T cell receptor beta chains drawn from one sample of a study of blood T cell repertoires in COVID-19. The table came from immunoSEQ multiplex PCR; TCRdb's copy has only in-frame clones and leaves some out. In the table there are 200,000 to 250,000 clones, about nine tenths of which are singletons. The sample was peripheral blood. These receptors were taken from a young man with COVID-19, enrolled during active disease. Both conserved end residues are part of each CDR3. Fields, in order: V gene, CDR3 protein.

V: TRBV5-1
CDR3: CASSLYGSGVDSPLHF

V: TRBV11-3
CDR3: CASSLDGSSGNTIYF

V: TRBV10-3
CDR3: CAISRQGGDEQYF

V: TRBV6-5
CDR3: CASSPARQDTQYF

V: TRBV19
CDR3: CASSHNTPTEAFF

V: TRBV7-9
CDR3: CASSLPQGQGVGYTF

V: TRBV27
CDR3: CASKWAGGSYEQYF

V: TRBV14
CDR3: CASSQGDSSSYNEQFF

V: TRBV3-1/TRBV3-2
CDR3: CASSQGGRRAGNTIYF

V: TRBV10-1
CDR3: CASRLAGDVYNEQFF

V: TRBV19
CDR3: CASSPLTGTYEQYF

V: TRBV5-6
CDR3: CASSFAAAYEQYF

V: TRBV12-3/TRBV12-4
CDR3: CASSLNREGEAFF

V: TRBV13
CDR3: CASSSGHSTDTQYF

V: TRBV15
CDR3: CATSGYRRGLNTEAFF

V: TRBV6-6
CDR3: CASRRDTVSSNEKLFF

V: TRBV5-5
CDR3: CASSLAAGPSYNEQFF

V: TRBV3-1/TRBV3-2
CDR3: CASSPAGEGYTF

V: TRBV12-3/TRBV12-4
CDR3: CASSFTGLAEAFF

V: TRBV5-1
CDR3: CASSFTGKPNYGYTF

V: TRBV18
CDR3: CASSPDRGAFF

V: TRBV15
CDR3: CATSRDLGQGFQPQHF

V: TRBV19
CDR3: CASRTRQYTEAFF

V: TRBV4-1
CDR3: CASSQEGVPNTGELFF